This T cell receptor (beta chain) was documented in a study of T cell repertoires in cytomegalovirus infection. The overall study: Matching HLA type, along with CMV infection, was indicated by public TCR beta signatures. Study observations and caveats: Adding up the frequency of public TCR beta families identified people who carried CMV plus the relevant HLA. There were HLA-C-restricted CMV-specific TCR beta clonotypes dominating the ex vivo response.

The length of the CDR3 is 14 residues. Trimming stripped 1 base from V and 6 bases from J, with 12 bases between. CDR1 is SEHNR and CDR2 is FQNEAQ in the germline V gene (reference sequence). Note on this clonotype: The antigen remains unidentified.

TCRdb independently ran MiXCR on the reads; one entry per CDR3 protein. The sample contains 250,000 to 350,000 distinct CDR3 sequences, roughly 23% of which appear only once. Source material: PBMCs. This rearrangement joins TRBV7-9 to TRBJ1-1; D is ambiguous. The sequence derives from a human donor in good health (CMV status not recorded). Some clones in this sample may be carry-over from other donors' samples. The CDR3 DNA reads TGTGCCAGCAGCTTAGGGAGTGGAAGTTCTGAAGCTTTCTTT. Encoded protein: CASSLGSGSSEAFF.